Below are 25 T cell receptor beta chains sequenced from a single sample in a study of cytomegalovirus exposure and HLA in healthy donors. The PCR was carried out with 60 Vbeta primers and 13 Jbeta primers. Only in-frame clones appear in the TCRdb table, and some are missing; sequencing was by immunoSEQ multiplex PCR. Among 110,000 or so clones, less than 85% were seen once, and the ten largest hold approximately 8.2%. The source material was PBMCs. Every receptor here comes from a man aged 35 to 55 in good health and CMV-seropositive.

CDR3 protein: CASSIFNDRGRSNYGYTF. CDR3 DNA sequence: TGTGCCAGTAGTATTTTTAACGACAGGGGAAGATCTAACTATGGCTACACCTTC. V is TRBV19 and J is TRBJ1-2; 8 bases map to TRBD1. The CDR3 covers 18 residues. Trimming removed 3 bases from V and 0 bases from J; junction bases left unmatched: 12. Germline CDR1 LNHDA, CDR2 SQIVND (reference sequence). The entire variable domain, with the rest obtained from reference TRBV19 and TRBJ1-2, is as follows: DGGITQSPKYLFRKEGQNVTLSCEQNLNHDAMYWYRQDPGQGLRLIYYSQIVNDFQKGDIAEGYSVSREKKESFPLTVTSAQKNPTAFYLCASSIFNDRGRSNYGYTFGSGTRLTVV.

The J gene is TRBJ1-1, the V gene TRBV7-9; the match to TRBD1 covers 8 bases. Unmatched junction bases numbered 18, after V lost 5 bases and J lost 10 bases. CDR1 and CDR2 from the germline V gene are SEHNR and FQNEAQ (reference sequence). The CDR3 contains 16 residues. The CDR3 loop reads CASSPAGTGVLGAAFF. The DNA for the CDR3 is TGTGCCAGCAGCCCAGCGGGGACAGGCGTTTTGGGTGCAGCTTTCTTT.

The chain employs TRBV6-6 and TRBJ2-1; TRBD2 agrees at 7 bases. CDR1 is MNHNY and CDR2 is SVGAGI in the germline V gene (reference sequence). J gave up 6 bases and V 2 bases, and 10 bases lay outside the gene matches. The length of the CDR3 is 16 residues. The CDR3 bases are TGTGCCAGCAGTTACGATCCAGGACTAGTGGGCAATGAGCAGTTCTTC. It codes for CASSYDPGLVGNEQFF.

This sequence joins TRBV10-3 and TRBJ1-2; 9 nucleotides match TRBD1. CDR3 length: 16 residues. Losses at the gene ends were 6 bases for V and 3 bases for J; bases not matched to a gene: 11. Per the germline V gene, CDR1 is ENHRY and CDR2 is SYGVKD. The CDR3 protein is CAIRNGSGQGDYGYTF. CDR3 bases: TGTGCCATCAGAAATGGGTCGGGACAGGGTGACTATGGCTACACCTTC.

The V call is TRBV2, the J call TRBJ2-5, with a possible D match to TRBD2 (6 bases). This CDR3 is built from 13 residues. Trimming removed 6 bases at V and 5 bases at J, with 13 bases between. The germline gives CDR1 SNHLY, CDR2 FYNNEI. This CDR3 reads CASSRDRGETQYF. CDR3 DNA: TGTGCCAGCAGCCGGGACCGGGGGGAGACCCAGTACTTC. The full variable domain, with the rest looked up from reference TRBV2 and TRBJ2-5, is EPEVTQTPSHQVTQMGQEVILRCVPISNHLYFYWYRQILGQKVEFLVSFYNNEISEKSEIFDDQFSVERPDGSNFTLKIRSTKLEDSAMYFCASSRDRGETQYFGPGTRLLVL.

This clone was observed once. The chain joins TRBV5-5 to TRBJ1-2; D is unclear. The germline V and J ends were trimmed by 3 bases and 8 bases, with 14 bases remaining between them. The CDR3 contains 13 residues. Germline V gives CDR1 SGHKS, CDR2 YYEKEE (reference sequence). CDR3 coding DNA: TGTGCCAGCAGCTCTCGGTCCTCTTGGGGCTACACCTTC. Its protein product is CASSSRSSWGYTF. Drawing the rest from reference TRBV5-5 and TRBJ1-2, the complete variable domain is DAGVTQSPTHLIKTRGQQVTLRCSPISGHKSVSWYQQVLGQGPQFIFQYYEKEERGRGNFPDRFSARQFPNYSSELNVNALLLGDSALYLCASSSRSSWGYTFGSGTRLTVV.

The sample holds a few counts of this clone. This chain uses TRBV6-6 with TRBJ2-1; TRBD2 matches at 8 bases. V shed 6 bases, J shed 6 bases, and the junction held 10 bases outside the gene matches. The CDR3 has 15 amino acids. In germline, CDR1 is MNHNY, CDR2 SVGAGI (reference sequence). CDR3 DNA: TGTGCCAGCAGCCCCAGCGGGAGCCGGGGCAATGAGCAGTTCTTC. Its translation: CASSPSGSRGNEQFF.

The gene calls are TRBV30 and TRBJ1-4; D perhaps matches TRBD1 (6 bases). The CDR3 runs 15 residues. V lost 1 base and J lost 3, with 12 bases in between. Germline V gene sequence: CDR1 GTSNPN, CDR2 SVGIG (reference sequence). CDR3 DNA sequence: TGTGCCTGGAGTGACCGGACAGAAGCTAATGAAAAACTGTTTTTT. It specifies CAWSDRTEANEKLFF.

Comments on this clone: Because the CDR3's place on the DNA is in doubt, the DNA is left out and the CDR3 is given as listed by TCRdb. The rearrangement uses TRBV12-5 and TRBJ2-3; TRBD2 was called by the table and not checked on the DNA. Looked up from germline, CDR1 is LGHNT and CDR2 is FRNRAP. With termini counted, the CDR3 has 16 amino acids. This chain's CDR3 is CASGLGTGLAGDTQYF.

The V gene is TRBV7-2, the J gene TRBJ2-5; D not resolved. The CDR3 sequence is 13 residues long. The V gene's germline CDR1 is SGHTA and CDR2 FQGNSA. V gave up 3 bases and J gave up 5 bases, with 10 bases separating them. The CDR3 nucleotides read TGTGCCAGCAGCTTGTATCTCGGGGAGACCCAGTACTTC. It encodes CASSLYLGETQYF. The full variable domain, with the rest looked up from reference TRBV7-2 and TRBJ2-5, is GAGVSQSPSNKVTEKGKDVELRCDPISGHTALYWYRQSLGQGLEFLIYFQGNSAPDKSGLPSDRFSAERTGGSVSTLTIQRTQQEDSAVYLCASSLYLGETQYFGPGTRLLVL.

The chain has TRBV5-1 and TRBJ2-1; D is undetermined. Between the trimmed V and J ends, which lost 2 bases and 0 bases, there was a span of 12 bases. CDR1 is SGHRS, CDR2 YFSETQ, per germline. There are 16 residues in the CDR3. The CDR3 DNA reads TGCGCCAGCAGCTTACGTCCTCTTAGCTCCTACAATGAGCAGTTCTTC. Protein: CASSLRPLSSYNEQFF.

V and J are TRBV29-1 and TRBJ2-7; 7 nucleotides match TRBD1. Germline values: CDR1 SQVTM, CDR2 ANQGSEA. The J segment lost 2 bases and the V segment lost 2 bases, leaving 6 bases of the junction unmatched. The CDR3 sequence is 14 residues long. The CDR3 DNA reads as TGCAGCGTTGAAACGACAGGGATCGCCTACGAGCAGTACTTC. This codes for CSVETTGIAYEQYF.

CDR3 DNA sequence: TGTGCCAGCAGTGCCCTTCAACTAGCGGGAGTCACCGGGGAGCTGTTTTTT. It translates to CASSALQLAGVTGELFF. The chain joins TRBV6-1 to TRBJ2-2; 11 nucleotides line up with TRBD2. Germline V gives CDR1 MNHNS, CDR2 SASEGT. Trimming cost V 4 bases and J 4 bases; bases outside gene matches: 8. The CDR3 consists of 17 residues.

This chain connects TRBV9 to TRBJ2-2; 8 bases line up with TRBD2. V was pared by 0 bases and J by 7 bases, with 14 bases of the junction left unmatched. Germline values: CDR1 SGDLS, CDR2 YYNGEE. This CDR3 comprises 18 residues. CDR3 residues: CASSVAPVEREYFGELFF. The CDR3 nucleotides read TGTGCCAGCAGCGTAGCCCCGGTGGAGCGGGAGTACTTCGGGGAGCTGTTTTTT.

This clone came up once. V is TRBV2 and J is TRBJ2-7; D remains unclear. V lost 7 bases, J lost 0 bases, and 7 bases lay in between. The germline V gene encodes CDR1 SNHLY and CDR2 FYNNEI. The CDR3 loop spans 12 amino acids. CDR3 in DNA: TGTGCCAGCATGGCGGACTCCTACGAGCAGTACTTC. Translation: CASMADSYEQYF.

This chain joins TRBV19 and TRBJ1-2; D is ambiguous. This CDR3 region has 11 residues. Trimming shortened V by 6 bases and J by 8 bases, and 10 bases separated the two germline ends. The germline V gene has CDR1 LNHDA and CDR2 SQIVND (reference sequence). CDR3 region: CASSPPRGYTF. CDR3 nucleotide sequence: TGTGCCAGTAGCCCCCCTAGAGGCTACACCTTC.

This clone was detected once. This chain connects TRBV5-4 to TRBJ2-7; 9 bases line up with TRBD1. The CDR3 is made up of 14 amino acids. The ends lost 5 bases at V and 2 bases at J; junction bases unmatched: 5. Germline lookup yields CDR1 SGHNT and CDR2 YYREEE (reference sequence). DNA for the CDR3: TGTGCCAGCAGTACAGGGGGCGACACCTACGAGCAGTACTTC. It specifies CASSTGGDTYEQYF.

This chain joins TRBV5-6 and TRBJ2-1; 7 bases align to TRBD2. The germline CDR1 and CDR2 sequences are SGHDT and YYEEEE. After removal of 0 bases from V and 7 bases from J, the junction contained 7 bases not matched to a gene. This CDR3 comprises 15 residues. CDR3 sequence (DNA): TGTGCCAGCAGCTTGGGGCAGCTGCGGGGGAATGAGCAGTTCTTC. It encodes CASSLGQLRGNEQFF.

This clone was seen a few times. This sequence joins TRBV9 and TRBJ2-7; 8 bases line up with TRBD1. Germline V gene data show CDR1 as SGDLS and CDR2 as YYNGEE. V lost 0 bases and J lost 6; bases outside the gene matches: 11. The CDR3 consists of 16 residues. The CDR3 protein is CASSVDPDRVSGEQYF. CDR3 DNA sequence: TGTGCCAGCAGCGTAGACCCGGACAGGGTATCAGGCGAGCAGTACTTC.

The gene calls are TRBV11-1 and TRBJ2-1; 9 bases fit TRBD2. With 4 bases clipped from V and 0 bases from J, the junction kept 4 bases outside the gene matches. The CDR3 contains 16 residues. Germline CDR1 reads SGHAT; CDR2 reads FQDESV (reference sequence). CDR3 residues: CASSSSSGASYNEQFF. CDR3 nucleotide sequence: TGTGCCAGCAGCTCTTCTAGCGGGGCCTCCTACAATGAGCAGTTCTTC.

J is TRBJ2-3 and V is TRBV6-6, with D unresolved. Germline CDR1 reads MNHNY; CDR2 reads SVGAGI (reference sequence). This CDR3 spans 14 amino acids. The germline V and J ends were trimmed by 8 bases and 0 bases, with 12 bases remaining between them. Here the CDR3 DNA reads TGTGCCAGCGGTTTAGGCGGAAGCACAGATACGCAGTATTTT. The encoded protein is CASGLGGSTDTQYF.

The gene calls are TRBV7-8 and TRBJ1-6; 10 bases map to TRBD1. With 2 bases clipped from V and 0 bases from J, the junction kept 4 bases outside the gene matches. Germline loops: CDR1 SGHVS, CDR2 FQNEAQ. The length of the CDR3 is 18 residues. CDR3 sequence (DNA): TGTGCCAGCAGCTTAATGGGACAGGGGACCTCCTATAATTCACCCCTCCACTTT. Residues: CASSLMGQGTSYNSPLHF.

This chain connects TRBV6-1 to TRBJ2-5, with D hard to call. The DNA matches TRBJ2-7 better at its end, which makes the J call doubtful. This CDR3 has 11 residues. Germline V gene sequence: CDR1 MNHNS, CDR2 SASEGT. This CDR3 reads CASSDLYEQYF. Here the CDR3 DNA reads TGTGCCAGCAGTGACTTGTACGAGCAGTACTTC.

The genes are TRBV21-1 and TRBJ1-1. TRBV21-1 is termed a pseudogene. The CDR3 loop spans 12 amino acids. CDR3 sequence: CARPRFDTEAFF. CDR3 DNA sequence: TGTGCCAGACCTAGATTTGACACTGAAGCTTTCTTT.

This clone has more than one count but fewer than ten. The V call is TRBV30, the J call TRBJ1-3; D may be TRBD1 (5 bases). The CDR3 is made up of 12 amino acids. Trimming took off 2 bases at V and 5 bases at J, with 7 bases between the two ends. The germline gives CDR1 GTSNPN, CDR2 SVGIG (reference sequence). The CDR3 spells CAWSRQRNTIYF. CDR3 coding DNA: TGTGCCTGGAGTCGACAGCGAAACACCATATATTTT.